Here is one TCR beta chain with its context. Its target antigen remains unknown. It has no much larger one-base neighbor in the sample; base qualities were not kept. The data originate from a study of T cell responses to AZD1222 COVID-19 vaccine (dated by TCRdb to about 2021). About the full investigation: Because spike-specific TCR depth and breadth did not differ between the two schedules, AZD1222 recipients who got a second dose at roughly 4 weeks were pooled with those who got a second dose at roughly 12 weeks. A total of 233 trial participants underwent TCR sequencing, of whom 207 had received two doses of AZD1222 and about 25 had received two doses of the MenACWY control vaccine. Trial participants were enrolled by age into subgroups of 18-55, 56-69 and 70-plus years, and 148, 28 and 57 TCR-sequenced participants, respectively, were included in these subgroups.

The CDR3 regions of human TCRbeta chains were subjected to immunosequencing. Under the source paper's analysis protocol: TCRs in the repertoires were compared against a reference library of SARS-CoV-2-specific TCRs that had been generated with the MIRA antigen-specificity platform. Breadth meant the fraction of unique TCRs that were SARS-CoV-2-associated, whereas depth meant the fraction of total T cells that were SARS-CoV-2-associated. Each spike-specific TCR was assigned to its reactive spike region and to a CD4 or CD8 class using the MIRA data. Log10-transformed breadth and depth values were compared by one-way ANOVA with Sidak's multiple comparisons tests. TCRdb holds this immuneACCESS table with in-frame rearrangements only. Some clones are missing; in checked studies, unresolved V genes explain under half, and the rest has no known cause. V and J calls and clone size come straight from that table; D and trimming were deduced from the DNA. The sample contains 200,000 or so clones, just over 90% of them found a single time. 0.99% of the sample belongs to the ten largest clones.

Reading the label with the study, this specimen's time point is: baseline before first vaccination. Vaccinee samples came from UK trials COV001 and COV002, including a single-blind randomized controlled phase 2/3 trial of AZD1222 (ChAdOx1 nCoV-19) in healthy adults. For TCRbeta chain sequencing, PBMC samples from trial participants were taken at day 0 and at day 28 after the second dose. What the authors observed across the whole study: Conclusions about previously exposed vaccinees are limited because only five to seven AZD1222 recipients were SARS-CoV-2 seropositive at baseline. In the small 56-69-year group, the increase in depth fell short of significance, most likely because of low power. Because no day 14 peak-response samples were available, the repertoires could be characterized only after the peak T cell response. After two AZD1222 doses, both the breadth and the depth of spike-specific TCRs were significantly higher than at day 0 and than in MenACWY recipients. CD4 TCRs associated with the vaccine covered the entire spike protein, and the dominant responses were in regions 160-218 and 743-854. Participants were mostly white British, with more females than males. The authors suggested clonal diversity may have been underestimated. Reportedly, close to half of the unique spike-specific TCRs recognized epitopes lying outside the regions that are mutated in the B.1.351 and B.1.1.7 variants.

V is clipped by 0 bases and J by 0 bases, and the sequence between their germline boundaries is 11 bases long. Looking up the germline V gene yields CDR1 MGHRA and CDR2 YSYEKL. The cysteine opens and the phenylalanine closes a CDR3 of 16 amino acids. Here the CDR3 DNA is all that survives: 48 bases in frame from base 1. This receptor was identified in an adult in good health. The sample here was peripheral blood, taken on day 0 of AZD1222 vaccination. This chain is built from TRBV4-1 and TRBJ1-2; tentative D gene TRBD1, with 5 bases matching. DNA sequence: TGCGCCAGCAGCCAAGATCCGGGACCGACTAACTATGGCTACACCTTC. This translates into CASSQDPGPTNYGYTF.